Below, 28 T cell receptor beta chains from the same sample are listed, as sequenced in a study of CD4 T cells in relation to SARS-CoV-2 and coronaviruses. Sequencing was performed with immunoSEQ multiplex PCR; in TCRdb, only in-frame clones are kept and a portion is missing. The sample contains tens of thousands of clones, around 92% of which appear only once. The material sequenced was naive CD4+ T cells from PBMCs. As for subset: naive CD4+ T cells isolated by negative enrichment. These receptors were collected from an adult with COVID-19.

This chain connects TRBV6-5 to TRBJ2-1; 8 bases line up with TRBD2. V lost 5 bases, J lost 0 bases, and 3 bases stayed unmatched. This CDR3 comprises 15 residues. CDR1 MNHEY and CDR2 SVGAGI come from the germline V gene. The CDR3 DNA sequence: TGTGCCAGCAGTAAAAGCGGGAGCTCCTACAATGAGCAGTTCTTC. It translates to CASSKSGSSYNEQFF.

V is TRBV7-2 and J is TRBJ2-3, with D uncertain. Germline assignment: CDR1 SGHTA and CDR2 FQGNSA. The CDR3 covers 13 residues. The V end lost 1 base, the J end lost 3 bases, and 5 bases lay between the germline ends. CDR3: CASSLGLTDTQYF. The CDR3 coding sequence is TGTGCCAGCAGCTTAGGGTTAACAGATACGCAGTATTTT.

This chain uses TRBV28 with TRBJ1-4; weak D call: TRBD1 (6 bases). Germline lookup yields CDR1 MDHEN and CDR2 SYDVKM. The CDR3 is made up of 15 amino acids. V was cut by 7 bases and J by 5 bases, with 17 bases left in between. The CDR3, as DNA: TGTGCCAGCATAAAACAGGGCAGGAGGAATGAAAAACTGTTTTTT. It codes for CASIKQGRRNEKLFF. The full variable domain, its missing parts supplied by reference TRBV28 and TRBJ1-4, is DVKVTQSSRYLVKRTGEKVFLECVQDMDHENMFWYRQDPGLGLRLIYFSYDVKMKEKGDIPEGYSVSREKKERFSLILESASTNQTSMYLCASIKQGRRNEKLFFGSGTQLSVL.

The chain recombines TRBV5-1 with TRBJ2-2; a weak D match, TRBD2 (6 bases). The CDR3 is made up of 17 amino acids. Germline loops: CDR1 SGHRS, CDR2 YFSETQ. Trimming stripped 4 bases from V and 6 bases from J, with 22 bases between. CDR3: CASSLPSGLSESGELFF. CDR3 DNA: TGCGCCAGCAGCCTTCCCTCGGGACTCAGCGAGTCCGGGGAGCTGTTTTTT.

This chain connects TRBV7-6 to TRBJ2-1; the D call may be TRBD1 or TRBD2 (5 bases each). The length of the CDR3 is 13 residues. Trimming removed 5 bases at V and 7 bases at J, with 12 bases between. CDR1 and CDR2 (germline): SGHVS, FNYEAQ. The CDR3 here is CASSAGTTNEQFF. CDR3 nucleotides: TGTGCCAGCAGCGCCGGGACCACAAATGAGCAGTTCTTC.

This clone was observed once. The V and J genes are TRBV10-3 and TRBJ2-5; possibly TRBD1 or TRBD2 for D (5 bases each). Germline CDR1 ENHRY, CDR2 SYGVKD. The germline V and J ends were trimmed by 3 bases and 5 bases, with 10 bases remaining between them. The CDR3 is made up of 13 amino acids. This CDR3 reads CAISDPGRETQYF. The CDR3 DNA sequence: TGTGCCATCAGTGATCCGGGACGGGAGACCCAGTACTTC.

The genes are TRBV18 and TRBJ2-2; D may be TRBD1 or TRBD2 (5 bases each). Germline CDR1 reads KGHSH; CDR2 reads LQKENI. The CDR3 consists of 16 residues. Deletions cut 2 bases from V and 2 bases from J, with 12 bases between. The CDR3 sequence: CASSPYVGVNTGELFF. DNA of the CDR3: TGTGCCAGCTCACCATACGTGGGGGTTAACACCGGGGAGCTGTTTTTT.

V gene TRBV6-5 combines with J gene TRBJ1-4, with D perhaps matching TRBD1 (6 bases). The CDR3 contains 16 residues. The ends were cut back, 0 bases at V and 1 base at J, with 9 bases in the middle. Germline-derived CDR1 and CDR2 are MNHEY and SVGAGI. CDR3 coding DNA: TGTGCCAGCAGTTACTCGACACAGGGAACTAATGAAAAACTGTTTTTT. Translation gives CASSYSTQGTNEKLFF.

The chain recombines TRBV15 with TRBJ1-2; D is undetermined. V was shortened by 0 bases and J by 8 bases, with 16 bases between the two germline ends. This CDR3 is 15 amino acids long. Germline V gives CDR1 LNHNV, CDR2 YYDKDF (reference sequence). The CDR3: CATSREDRVLGGYTF. The CDR3 nucleotides read TGTGCCACCAGCAGAGAAGACCGGGTTTTAGGCGGCTACACCTTC.

V gene TRBV5-8 combines with J gene TRBJ1-1; D gene ambiguous. The CDR3 sequence is 16 residues long. The V end lost 2 bases, the J end lost 3 bases, and 17 bases lay between the germline ends. Germline loops: CDR1 SGHTS, CDR2 YDEGEE. The CDR3 spells CASSFRRYGYDTEAFF. CDR3 sequence (DNA): TGTGCCAGCAGCTTTCGTAGGTATGGGTACGACACTGAAGCTTTCTTT. The full variable domain, completed using reference TRBV5-8 and TRBJ1-1, is EAGVTQSPTHLIKTRGQQATLRCSPISGHTSVYWYQQALGLGLQFLLWYDEGEERNRGNFPPRFSGRQFPNYSSELNVNALELEDSALYLCASSFRRYGYDTEAFFGQGTRLTVV.

The V call is TRBV5-1, the J call TRBJ2-2; 9 positions match TRBD2. Losses at the gene ends were 3 bases for V and 5 bases for J; bases not matched to a gene: 5. Germline-derived CDR1 and CDR2 are SGHRS and YFSETQ. The CDR3 length is 15 residues. The chain's CDR3 is CASSYVAGVTGELFF. The CDR3 DNA is TGCGCCAGCAGCTACGTAGCGGGAGTGACCGGGGAGCTGTTTTTT.

V and J are TRBV11-2 and TRBJ2-1; TRBD1 agrees at 8 bases. The germline V gene encodes CDR1 SGHAT and CDR2 FQNNGV. This CDR3 has 16 residues. The V gene end was trimmed by 5 bases and the J gene end by 6 bases; junction bases not matched to a gene: 12. As DNA, the CDR3 is TGTGCCAGCAGCCCCACGACAGGGGCCGCGAGCAATGAGCAGTTCTTC. It translates to CASSPTTGAASNEQFF.

The chain carries TRBV28 and TRBJ1-5; D possibly corresponds to TRBD1 (5 bases). CDR3 length equals 13 residues. Trimming shortened V by 4 bases and J by 11 bases, and 15 bases separated the two germline ends. Per germline, CDR1 MDHEN and CDR2 SYDVKM. CDR3 sequence reads: CASSYAGGGAQHF. Here the CDR3 DNA reads TGTGCCAGCAGTTATGCAGGCGGAGGGGCCCAGCATTTT.

The V and J genes are TRBV7-3 and TRBJ2-1, with 7 bases aligning to TRBD2. The CDR3 covers 16 residues. V lost 5 bases and J lost 4; bases outside the gene matches: 11. Germline V gives CDR1 SGHTA, CDR2 FQGTGA. CDR3 amino acids: CASSKQAGTVYNEQFF. As DNA, the CDR3 is TGTGCCAGCAGCAAACAAGCGGGAACGGTTTACAATGAGCAGTTCTTC.

CDR3 protein: CASSLDGTSGWNTGELFF. The CDR3 region has the DNA TGCGCCAGCAGCTTGGACGGGACTAGCGGCTGGAACACCGGGGAGCTGTTTTTT. The rearrangement uses TRBV5-1 and TRBJ2-2, with 11 positions matching TRBD2. This CDR3 is 18 amino acids long. Germline CDR1 is SGHRS and CDR2 is YFSETQ. V trimming: 0 bases; J trimming: 1 base; junction bases outside the gene matches: 5.

The chain couples TRBV11-1 to TRBJ2-5; the match to TRBD1 covers 8 bases. Germline V gene data show CDR1 as SGHAT and CDR2 as FQDESV (reference sequence). Unmatched junction bases numbered 9, after V lost 4 bases and J lost 5 bases. The CDR3 extends over 15 amino acids. The CDR3 loop is CASSSPYDRGETQYF. The CDR3 nucleotides read TGTGCCAGCAGCTCCCCATACGACAGGGGTGAGACCCAGTACTTC.

This chain connects TRBV7-2 to TRBJ2-1, with D possibly being TRBD2 (5 bases). The germline CDR1 and CDR2 sequences are SGHTA and FQGNSA. The V and J ends lost 5 bases and 9 bases respectively, with 11 bases between them. CDR3 length equals 12 residues. CDR3 nucleotides: TGTGCCAGCAGCGGCCAAGGGAGTGAGCAGTTCTTC. It encodes CASSGQGSEQFF.

The J gene is TRBJ2-7, the V gene TRBV6-2 or TRBV6-3, with 9 bases identical to TRBD1. Germline V lookup: CDR1 MNHEY, CDR2 SVGEGT. The CDR3 is 17 residues long. The ends lost 2 bases at V and 1 base at J; junction bases unmatched: 9. CDR3 sequence: CASSYGIDRGASYEQYF. CDR3 in DNA: TGTGCCAGCAGTTACGGAATCGACAGGGGGGCTTCCTACGAGCAGTACTTC.

The CDR3 sequence: CASSSRRGVIYNEQFF. The CDR3 DNA reads as TGTGCCAGCAGCTCGCGGCGGGGGGTCATCTACAATGAGCAGTTCTTC. The J gene is TRBJ2-1, the V gene TRBV7-8, with 8 bases matching TRBD2. Germline lookup yields CDR1 SGHVS and CDR2 FQNEAQ. The CDR3 loop spans 16 amino acids. Trimming took 4 bases from V and 3 from J; bases not matched to a gene: 8.

This clone was seen just once. This chain joins TRBV5-1 and TRBJ2-7; 9 bases line up with TRBD2. The CDR3 loop spans 19 amino acids. CDR1 is SGHRS and CDR2 is YFSETQ in the germline V gene. Trimming cost V 2 bases and J 2 bases; bases outside gene matches: 17. The CDR3 region is CASSLANPGLAPLTYEQYF. DNA for the CDR3: TGCGCCAGCAGCTTAGCAAACCCGGGACTAGCTCCCCTTACCTACGAGCAGTACTTC.

The chain combines TRBV3-1 (or the pseudogene TRBV3-2) with TRBJ1-6; unclear D gene. Trimming removed 0 bases at V and 0 bases at J, with 12 bases between. The CDR3 length is 18 residues. Germline V CDR1 and CDR2: LGHDT, YNNKEL (reference sequence). The CDR3 reads CASSQEARISSYNSPLHF. The CDR3 nucleotides read TGTGCCAGCAGCCAAGAGGCCCGTATTAGCTCCTATAATTCACCCCTCCACTTT.

DNA of the CDR3: TGCGCCAGCAGCCGGGGACAGGGGGGCAATCAGCCCCAGCATTTT. Encoded protein: CASSRGQGGNQPQHF. This chain joins TRBV4-1 and TRBJ1-5; 11 bases line up with TRBD1. CDR3 length: 15 residues. Germline assignment: CDR1 MGHRA and CDR2 YSYEKL. V lost 4 bases and J lost 2; bases outside the gene matches: 1.

The chain carries TRBV3-1 (or the pseudogene TRBV3-2) and TRBJ2-7; D is uncertain. This CDR3 is 14 amino acids long. Germline V lookup: CDR1 LGHDT, CDR2 YNNKEL (reference sequence). Trimming shortened V by 0 bases and J by 0 bases, and 6 bases separated the two germline ends. The CDR3 protein is CASSQEGSSYEQYF. The CDR3 coding sequence is TGTGCCAGCAGCCAAGAGGGATCCTCCTACGAGCAGTACTTC.

Here the CDR3 DNA reads TGTGCCAGCAGCTCAGGACTAGCGGGAGGTACCGGGGAGCTGTTTTTT. This gives the protein CASSSGLAGGTGELFF. J is TRBJ2-2 and V is TRBV11-2, with 14 bases that match TRBD2. J was trimmed by 5 bases and V by 4 bases; bases with no gene match: 3. There are 16 residues in the CDR3. CDR1 and CDR2 from the germline V gene are SGHAT and FQNNGV.

This clone turned up a few times. This chain links TRBV28 with TRBJ1-5; D ambiguous. This CDR3 spans 13 amino acids. V was pared by 11 bases and J by 9 bases, with 20 bases between. Germline-derived CDR1 and CDR2 are MDHEN and SYDVKM. The CDR3 here is CASQGGLQRPQHF. DNA for the CDR3: TGTGCCTCCCAAGGAGGTCTCCAGAGGCCCCAGCATTTT.

V gene TRBV18 combines with J gene TRBJ2-3, with D uncertain. Trimming left V 0 bases short and J 7 bases short, with 11 bases between. The V gene's germline CDR1 is KGHSH and CDR2 LQKENI. The CDR3 spans 14 residues. CDR3 residues: CASSPPVGLYTQYF. The CDR3 DNA reads TGTGCCAGCTCACCACCGGTCGGGTTATATACGCAGTATTTT.

This clone was picked up one time. The V gene is TRBV28, the J gene TRBJ1-2; D is unresolved. The CDR3 consists of 16 residues. The ends were cut back, 6 bases at V and 7 bases at J, with 24 bases in the middle. Germline assignment: CDR1 MDHEN and CDR2 SYDVKM. The CDR3 reads CASSSPSSGSLGGYTF. In DNA form, the CDR3 reads TGTGCCAGCAGCTCCCCATCCTCGGGGTCGTTGGGTGGCTACACCTTC.

This chain joins TRBV3-1 (or the pseudogene TRBV3-2) and TRBJ2-3, with no clear D. CDR1 is LGHDT and CDR2 is YNNKEL in the germline V gene (reference sequence). Trimming removed 3 bases from V and 1 base from J, with 2 bases in between. The CDR3 runs 12 residues. CDR3 nucleotides: TGTGCCAGCAGCCACCGCACAGATACGCAGTATTTT. This gives the protein CASSHRTDTQYF.